The rows below give T cell receptor beta chains drawn from one sample of a study of identical twins' blood T cells. TCRdb recomputed calls from the 5' RACE reads with MiXCR, one row per CDR3 protein. Of a few hundred thousand distinct CDR3 sequences listed, more than 25% were seen once; the top ten hold 5.5% to 6.5%. The sequencing sample was made of PBMCs. The source of these receptors is a woman between 18 and 49 years old in good health. CDR3s include the opening cysteine and the closing phenylalanine or tryptophan. D genes are given only for firm matches. Expanded clones are given a class, and other clones once, few, many or no size at all.

j_gene: TRBJ1-1; abundance: few; d_gene: NA; v_gene: TRBV19; CDR3aa: CASRFFWGRSVGTEAFF; CDR3nt: TGTGCCAGTAGGTTTTTTTGGGGGCGATCGGTTGGCACTGAAGCTTTCTTT
j_gene: TRBJ2-5; abundance: few; d_gene: NA; v_gene: TRBV20-1; CDR3aa: CSTLPSDQETQYF; CDR3nt: TGCAGTACGCTCCCTAGCGACCAAGAGACCCAGTACTTC
j_gene: TRBJ2-7; abundance: few; d_gene: NA; v_gene: TRBV27; CDR3aa: CASRQTRGAYEQYF; CDR3nt: TGTGCCAGCAGACAAACTAGAGGAGCGTACGAGCAGTACTTC
j_gene: TRBJ1-2; abundance: many; d_gene: NA; v_gene: TRBV20-1; CDR3aa: CSASEDQDLYGYTF; CDR3nt: TGCAGTGCTAGTGAGGACCAAGACCTCTATGGCTACACCTTC
j_gene: TRBJ1-5; abundance: NA; d_gene: TRBD1; v_gene: TRBV20-1; CDR3aa: CSAYQGDQPQHF; CDR3nt: TGCAGTGCTTATCAGGGGGATCAGCCCCAGCATTTT
j_gene: TRBJ1-5; abundance: NA; d_gene: NA; v_gene: TRBV3-1; CDR3aa: CASSPMRAGQPQHF; CDR3nt: TGTGCCAGCAGCCCAATGAGGGCGGGCCAGCCCCAGCATTTT
j_gene: TRBJ2-1; abundance: few; d_gene: NA; v_gene: TRBV5-1; CDR3aa: CASSLDINPMDEQFF; CDR3nt: TGCGCCAGCAGCTTGGATATTAACCCTATGGATGAGCAGTTTTTC
j_gene: TRBJ2-7; abundance: few; d_gene: TRBD1; v_gene: TRBV20-1; CDR3aa: CSARAGTVSYEQYF; CDR3nt: TGCAGTGCTAGAGCCGGGACAGTCTCCTACGAGCAGTACTTC
j_gene: TRBJ1-1; abundance: NA; d_gene: NA; v_gene: TRBV3-1; CDR3aa: CASSIEGRTTEAFF; CDR3nt: TGTGCCAGCAGCATCGAGGGGAGGACCACTGAAGCTTTCTTT
j_gene: TRBJ1-5; abundance: few; d_gene: TRBD1; v_gene: TRBV2; CDR3aa: CASSEGTGGRYGNQPQHF; CDR3nt: TGTGCCAGCAGTGAAGGGACAGGGGGCAGGTATGGCAATCAGCCCCAGCATTTT
j_gene: TRBJ1-1; abundance: few; d_gene: NA; v_gene: TRBV27; CDR3aa: CASSLFAGFTEAFF; CDR3nt: TGTGCCAGCAGTTTATTTGCGGGGTTCACTGAAGCTTTCTTT
j_gene: TRBJ1-1; abundance: many; d_gene: NA; v_gene: TRBV5-1; CDR3aa: CASRQGENTEAFF; CDR3nt: TGCGCCAGCCGTCAGGGCGAGAACACTGAAGCTTTCTTT
j_gene: TRBJ2-3; abundance: few; d_gene: TRBD2; v_gene: TRBV3-1; CDR3aa: CASSPGTSGADTQYF; CDR3nt: TGTGCCAGCAGCCCCGGGACTAGCGGCGCAGATACGCAGTATTTT
j_gene: TRBJ2-2; abundance: NA; d_gene: NA; v_gene: TRBV12-3/TRBV12-4; CDR3aa: CASSHEGSGELFF; CDR3nt: TGTGCCAGCAGTCACGAGGGGTCCGGGGAGCTGTTTTTT
j_gene: TRBJ1-1; abundance: few; d_gene: NA; v_gene: TRBV20-1; CDR3aa: CSATPSDGMNTEAFF; CDR3nt: TGCAGTGCTACCCCTTCCGACGGCATGAACACTGAAGCTTTCTTT
j_gene: TRBJ2-3; abundance: many; d_gene: NA; v_gene: TRBV3-1; CDR3aa: CASRSTDTQYF; CDR3nt: TGTGCCAGCAGGAGCACAGATACGCAGTATTTT
j_gene: TRBJ1-5; abundance: NA; d_gene: NA; v_gene: TRBV19; CDR3aa: CSSSPGLGNQPQHF; CDR3nt: TGTTCCAGTAGTCCAGGGCTGGGCAATCAGCCCCAGCATTTT
j_gene: TRBJ2-1; abundance: NA; d_gene: NA; v_gene: TRBV3-1; CDR3aa: CASSQGSGTTLGNEQFF; CDR3nt: TGTGCCAGCAGCCAAGGATCCGGGACAACTCTGGGGAATGAGCAGTTCTTC
j_gene: TRBJ2-3; abundance: many; d_gene: NA; v_gene: TRBV2; CDR3aa: CASSESPVNLSQYF; CDR3nt: TGTGCCAGCAGTGAAAGTCCTGTGAACCTTTCGCAGTATTTT
j_gene: TRBJ2-5; abundance: NA; d_gene: NA; v_gene: TRBV29-1; CDR3aa: CSVKESGKETQYF; CDR3nt: TGCAGCGTTAAGGAGAGTGGTAAGGAGACCCAGTACTTC
j_gene: TRBJ1-5; abundance: few; d_gene: NA; v_gene: TRBV7-2; CDR3aa: CASSLDRDGRQPQHF; CDR3nt: TGTGCCAGCAGCTTAGACAGGGACGGGCGTCAGCCCCAGCATTTT
j_gene: TRBJ1-3; abundance: NA; d_gene: NA; v_gene: TRBV10-3; CDR3aa: CAISATGTPGNTIYF; CDR3nt: TGTGCCATCAGTGCCACCGGGACACCCGGAAACACCATATATTTT
j_gene: TRBJ1-1; abundance: few; d_gene: NA; v_gene: TRBV3-1; CDR3aa: CASSQRTSQGQGRTLF; CDR3nt: TGTGCCAGCAGCCAAAGAACCTCGCAAGGGCAGGGTAGAACCCTTTTT
j_gene: TRBJ2-2; abundance: few; d_gene: NA; v_gene: TRBV6-2/TRBV6-3; CDR3aa: CASTRPNTGELFF; CDR3nt: TGTGCCAGCACCCGTCCCAACACCGGGGAGCTGTTTTTT
j_gene: TRBJ2-4; abundance: many; d_gene: NA; v_gene: TRBV5-1; CDR3aa: CASSLAGAKNIQYF; CDR3nt: TGCGCCAGCAGCTTGGCAGGGGCCAAAAACATTCAGTACTTC
j_gene: TRBJ1-1; abundance: NA; d_gene: NA; v_gene: TRBV5-1; CDR3aa: CASSLAGGVLNTEAFF; CDR3nt: TGCGCCAGCAGCTTGGCCGGAGGGGTCTTGAACACTGAAGCTTTCTTT
j_gene: TRBJ1-5; abundance: NA; d_gene: NA; v_gene: TRBV5-6; CDR3aa: CASRLQGGTTQHF; CDR3nt: TGTGCCAGCAGACTACAAGGGGGAACGACCCAGCATTTT
j_gene: TRBJ2-2; abundance: NA; d_gene: NA; v_gene: TRBV11-2; CDR3aa: CASSLLRKDGELFF; CDR3nt: TGTGCCAGCAGCCTACTGCGAAAGGACGGGGAGCTGTTTTTT
j_gene: TRBJ2-1; abundance: NA; d_gene: TRBD2; v_gene: TRBV12-3/TRBV12-4; CDR3aa: CASSSGTSKQFF; CDR3nt: TGTGCCAGCAGTTCCGGGACTAGCAAGCAGTTCTTC
j_gene: TRBJ1-2; abundance: few; d_gene: NA; v_gene: TRBV21-1; CDR3aa: CASEWTDRDYGYTF; CDR3nt: TGTGCCAGCGAATGGACCGACAGGGACTATGGCTACACCTTC
j_gene: TRBJ2-5; abundance: few; d_gene: TRBD2; v_gene: TRBV6-5; CDR3aa: CASSYSSPAGVGETQYF; CDR3nt: TGTGCCAGCAGTTACTCGAGTCCGGCGGGGGTGGGAGAGACCCAGTACTTC